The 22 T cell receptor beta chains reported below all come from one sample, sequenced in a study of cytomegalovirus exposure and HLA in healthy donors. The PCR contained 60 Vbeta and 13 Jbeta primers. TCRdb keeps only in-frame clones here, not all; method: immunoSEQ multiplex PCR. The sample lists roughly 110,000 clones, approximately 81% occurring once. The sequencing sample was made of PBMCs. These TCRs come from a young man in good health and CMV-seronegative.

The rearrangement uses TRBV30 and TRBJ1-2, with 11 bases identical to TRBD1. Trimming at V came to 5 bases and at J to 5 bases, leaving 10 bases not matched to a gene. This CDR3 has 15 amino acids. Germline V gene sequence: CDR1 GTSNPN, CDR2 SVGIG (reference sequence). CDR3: CAWAGQGVPSYGYTF. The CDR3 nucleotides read TGTGCCTGGGCGGGACAGGGGGTCCCCTCATATGGCTACACCTTC.

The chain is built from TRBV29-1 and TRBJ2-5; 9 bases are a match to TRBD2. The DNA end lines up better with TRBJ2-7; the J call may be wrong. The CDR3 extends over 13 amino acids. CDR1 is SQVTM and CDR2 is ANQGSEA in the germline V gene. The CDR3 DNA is TGCAGCGTTGAGGTGGGACTAGCCGACGAGCAGTACTTC. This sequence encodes CSVEVGLADEQYF.

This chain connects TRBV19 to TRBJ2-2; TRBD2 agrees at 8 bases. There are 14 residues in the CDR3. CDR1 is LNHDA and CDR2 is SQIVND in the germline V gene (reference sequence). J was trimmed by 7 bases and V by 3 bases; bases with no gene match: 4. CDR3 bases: TGTGCCAGTAGTATGGGGACTAGTTTCGGGGAGCTGTTTTTT. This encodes CASSMGTSFGELFF.

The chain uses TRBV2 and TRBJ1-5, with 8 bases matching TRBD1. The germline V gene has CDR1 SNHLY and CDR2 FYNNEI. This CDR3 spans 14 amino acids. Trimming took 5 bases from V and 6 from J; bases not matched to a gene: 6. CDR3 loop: CASSQGAGVQPQHF. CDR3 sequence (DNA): TGTGCCAGCAGTCAGGGGGCAGGGGTTCAGCCCCAGCATTTT.

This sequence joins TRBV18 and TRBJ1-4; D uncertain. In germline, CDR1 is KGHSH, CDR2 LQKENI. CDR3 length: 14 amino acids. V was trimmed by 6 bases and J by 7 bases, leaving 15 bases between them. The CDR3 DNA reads TGTGCCAGCTCGATGACCGACGGAGGTGAAAAACTGTTTTTT. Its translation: CASSMTDGGEKLFF.

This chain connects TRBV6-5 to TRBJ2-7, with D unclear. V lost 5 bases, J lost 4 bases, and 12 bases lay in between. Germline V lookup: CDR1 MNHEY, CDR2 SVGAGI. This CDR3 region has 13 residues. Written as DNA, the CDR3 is TGTGCCAGCAGTCTCCGAAGAGGTTACGAGCAGTACTTC. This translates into CASSLRRGYEQYF.

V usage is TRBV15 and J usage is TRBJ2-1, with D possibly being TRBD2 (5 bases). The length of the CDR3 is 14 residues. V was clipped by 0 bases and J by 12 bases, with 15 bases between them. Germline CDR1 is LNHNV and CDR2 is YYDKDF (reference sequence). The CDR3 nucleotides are TGTGCCACCAGCAGAGATCTTCGGGGAATGGGGCAGTTCTTC. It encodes CATSRDLRGMGQFF. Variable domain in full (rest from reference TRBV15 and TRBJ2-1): DAMVIQNPRYQVTQFGKPVTLSCSQTLNHNVMYWYQQKSSQAPKLLFHYYDKDFNNEADTPDNFQSRRPNTSFCFLDIRSPGLGDTAMYLCATSRDLRGMGQFFGPGTRLTVL.

CDR3 protein: CASSQDQLNTEAFF. The CDR3 nucleotides read TGCGCCAGCAGCCAAGATCAGTTGAACACTGAAGCTTTCTTT. The chain links TRBV4-1 to TRBJ1-1; D gene ambiguous. Trimming took 0 bases from V and 0 from J, leaving 5 bases between them. The CDR3 covers 14 residues. Germline V gene data show CDR1 as MGHRA and CDR2 as YSYEKL.

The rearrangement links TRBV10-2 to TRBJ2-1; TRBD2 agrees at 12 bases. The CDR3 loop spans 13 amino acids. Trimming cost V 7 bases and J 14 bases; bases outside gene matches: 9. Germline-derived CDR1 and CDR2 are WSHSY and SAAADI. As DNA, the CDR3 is TGCGCCAGCAAACTAGCGGGAGGATTAGGAAAGTTCTTC. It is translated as CASKLAGGLGKFF.

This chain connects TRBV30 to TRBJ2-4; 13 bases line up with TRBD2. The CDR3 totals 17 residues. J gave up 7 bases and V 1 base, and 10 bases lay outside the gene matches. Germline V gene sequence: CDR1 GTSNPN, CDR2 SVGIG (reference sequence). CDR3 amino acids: CAWSGDRTSGSGNIQYF. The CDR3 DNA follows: TGTGCCTGGAGTGGCGATAGGACTAGCGGGAGCGGCAACATTCAGTACTTC.

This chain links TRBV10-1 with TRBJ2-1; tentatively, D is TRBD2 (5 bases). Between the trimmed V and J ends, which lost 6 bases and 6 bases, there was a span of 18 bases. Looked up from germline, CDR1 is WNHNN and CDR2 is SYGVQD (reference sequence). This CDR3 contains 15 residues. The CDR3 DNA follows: TGCGCCAGCAGCGGCGGGCATTCACGGGGCAATGAGCAGTTCTTC. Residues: CASSGGHSRGNEQFF.

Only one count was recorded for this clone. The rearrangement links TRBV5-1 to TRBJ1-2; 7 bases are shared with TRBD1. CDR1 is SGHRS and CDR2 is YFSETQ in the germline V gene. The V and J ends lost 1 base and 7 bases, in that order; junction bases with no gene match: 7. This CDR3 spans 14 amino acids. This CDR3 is CASSLFGTEVGYTF. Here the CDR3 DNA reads TGCGCCAGCAGCTTGTTCGGGACAGAAGTTGGCTACACCTTC.

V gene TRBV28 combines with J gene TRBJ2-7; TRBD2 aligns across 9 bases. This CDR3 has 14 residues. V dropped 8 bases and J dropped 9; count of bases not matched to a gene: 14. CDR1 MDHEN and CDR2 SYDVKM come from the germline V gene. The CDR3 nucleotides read TGTGCCAGCGTCTCCGATAGCGGGGGTTGGGGGCAGTACTTC. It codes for CASVSDSGGWGQYF. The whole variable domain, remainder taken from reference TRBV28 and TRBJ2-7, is DVKVTQSSRYLVKRTGEKVFLECVQDMDHENMFWYRQDPGLGLRLIYFSYDVKMKEKGDIPEGYSVSREKKERFSLILESASTNQTSMYLCASVSDSGGWGQYFGPGTRLTVT.

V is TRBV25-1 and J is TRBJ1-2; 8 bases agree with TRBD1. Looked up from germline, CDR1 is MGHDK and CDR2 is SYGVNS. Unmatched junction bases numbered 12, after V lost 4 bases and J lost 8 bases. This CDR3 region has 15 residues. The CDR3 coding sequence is TGTGCCAGCAGTGCTTTTCAGGGGGCGCTGGGGGGCTACACCTTC. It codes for CASSAFQGALGGYTF.

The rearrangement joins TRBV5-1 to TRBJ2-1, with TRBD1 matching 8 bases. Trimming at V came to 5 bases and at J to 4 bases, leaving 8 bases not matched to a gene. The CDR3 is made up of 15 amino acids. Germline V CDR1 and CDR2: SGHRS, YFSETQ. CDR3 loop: CASSAGQGAYNEQFF. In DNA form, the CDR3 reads TGCGCCAGCAGTGCCGGACAGGGAGCGTACAATGAGCAGTTCTTC.

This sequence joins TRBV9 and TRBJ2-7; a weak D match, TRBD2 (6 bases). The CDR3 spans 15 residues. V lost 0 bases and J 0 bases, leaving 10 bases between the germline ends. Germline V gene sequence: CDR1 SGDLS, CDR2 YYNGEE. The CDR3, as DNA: TGTGCCAGCAGCGTAGGGGCGGGGAGCTCCTACGAGCAGTACTTC. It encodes CASSVGAGSSYEQYF.

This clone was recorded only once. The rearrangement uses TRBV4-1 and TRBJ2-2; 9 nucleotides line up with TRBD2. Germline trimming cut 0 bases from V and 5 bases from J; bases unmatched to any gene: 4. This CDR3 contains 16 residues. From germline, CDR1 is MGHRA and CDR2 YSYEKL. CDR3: CASSQERTSVTGELFF. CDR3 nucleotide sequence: TGCGCCAGCAGCCAAGAGCGGACTAGCGTGACCGGGGAGCTGTTTTTT.

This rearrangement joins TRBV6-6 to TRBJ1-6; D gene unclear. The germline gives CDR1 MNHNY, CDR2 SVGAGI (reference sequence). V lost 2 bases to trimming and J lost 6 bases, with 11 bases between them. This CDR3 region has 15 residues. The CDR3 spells CASSYGRETNSPLHF. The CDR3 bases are TGTGCCAGCAGTTACGGGAGGGAAACTAATTCACCCCTCCACTTT.

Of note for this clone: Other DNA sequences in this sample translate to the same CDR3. CDR3 DNA sequence: TGTGCCAGCAGTGAAGCGCAGTGGCAGGGCGGGGGGAAAGAGACCCAGTACTTC. The encoded protein is CASSEAQWQGGGKETQYF. The genes are TRBV2 and TRBJ2-5; TRBD2 aligns across 8 bases. Unmatched junction bases numbered 12, after V lost 0 bases and J lost 3 bases. Per germline, CDR1 SNHLY and CDR2 FYNNEI. The CDR3 has 18 amino acids. Full variable domain (remainder filled in from reference TRBV2 and TRBJ2-5): EPEVTQTPSHQVTQMGQEVILRCVPISNHLYFYWYRQILGQKVEFLVSFYNNEISEKSEIFDDQFSVERPDGSNFTLKIRSTKLEDSAMYFCASSEAQWQGGGKETQYFGPGTRLLVL.

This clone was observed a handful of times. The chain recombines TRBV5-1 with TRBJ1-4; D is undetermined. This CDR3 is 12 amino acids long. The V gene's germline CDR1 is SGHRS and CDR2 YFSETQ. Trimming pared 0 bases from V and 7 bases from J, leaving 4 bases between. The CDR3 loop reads CASSLGGEKLFF. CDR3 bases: TGCGCCAGCAGCTTGGGCGGTGAAAAACTGTTTTTT.

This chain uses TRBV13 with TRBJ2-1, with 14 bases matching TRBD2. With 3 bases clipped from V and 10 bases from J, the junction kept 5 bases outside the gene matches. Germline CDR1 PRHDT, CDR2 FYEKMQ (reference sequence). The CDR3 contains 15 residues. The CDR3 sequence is CASSLGLAGVEEQFF. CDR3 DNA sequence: TGTGCCAGCAGCTTGGGACTAGCGGGGGTAGAGGAGCAGTTCTTC.

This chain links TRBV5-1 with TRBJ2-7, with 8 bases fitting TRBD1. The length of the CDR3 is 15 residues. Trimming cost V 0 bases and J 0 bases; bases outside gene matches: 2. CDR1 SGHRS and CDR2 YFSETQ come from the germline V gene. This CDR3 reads CASSLGQGLSYEQYF. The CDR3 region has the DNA TGCGCCAGCAGCTTGGGACAGGGGCTCTCCTACGAGCAGTACTTC.